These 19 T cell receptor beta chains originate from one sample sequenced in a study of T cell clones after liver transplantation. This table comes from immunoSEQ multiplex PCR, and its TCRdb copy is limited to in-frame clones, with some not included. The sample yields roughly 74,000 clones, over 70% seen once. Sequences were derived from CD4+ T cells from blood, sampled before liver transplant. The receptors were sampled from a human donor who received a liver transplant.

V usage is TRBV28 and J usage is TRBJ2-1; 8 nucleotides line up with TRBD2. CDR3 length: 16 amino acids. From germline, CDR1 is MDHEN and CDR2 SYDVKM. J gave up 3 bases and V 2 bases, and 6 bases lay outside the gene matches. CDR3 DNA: TGTGCCAGCAGTTTAAGGCGGGAGGTTCTCTACAATGAGCAGTTCTTC. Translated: CASSLRREVLYNEQFF.

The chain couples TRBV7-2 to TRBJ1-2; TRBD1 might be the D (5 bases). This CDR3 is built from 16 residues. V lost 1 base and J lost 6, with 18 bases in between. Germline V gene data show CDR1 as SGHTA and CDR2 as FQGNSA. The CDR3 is CASSLESRGRYDGYTF. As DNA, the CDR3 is TGTGCCAGCAGCTTAGAATCTCGGGGCAGGTACGATGGCTACACCTTC.

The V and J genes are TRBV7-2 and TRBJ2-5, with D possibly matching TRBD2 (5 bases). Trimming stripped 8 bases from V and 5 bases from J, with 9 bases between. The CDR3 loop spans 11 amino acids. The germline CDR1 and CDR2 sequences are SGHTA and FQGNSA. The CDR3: CASRGWETQYF. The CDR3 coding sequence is TGTGCCAGCCGGGGTTGGGAGACCCAGTACTTC.

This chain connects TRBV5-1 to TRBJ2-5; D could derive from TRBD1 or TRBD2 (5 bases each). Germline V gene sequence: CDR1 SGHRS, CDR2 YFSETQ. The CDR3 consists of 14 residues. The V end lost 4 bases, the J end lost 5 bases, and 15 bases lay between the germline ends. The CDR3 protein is CASSQGGGVETQYF. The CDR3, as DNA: TGCGCCAGCAGCCAGGGTGGGGGAGTCGAGACCCAGTACTTC.

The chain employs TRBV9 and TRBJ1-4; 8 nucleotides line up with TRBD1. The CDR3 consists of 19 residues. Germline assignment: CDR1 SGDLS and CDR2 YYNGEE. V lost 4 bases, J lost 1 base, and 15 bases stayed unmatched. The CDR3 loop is CASSLGQVSILQTNEKLFF. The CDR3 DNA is TGTGCCAGCAGCCTGGGACAGGTCTCCATTCTACAAACTAATGAAAAACTGTTTTTT.

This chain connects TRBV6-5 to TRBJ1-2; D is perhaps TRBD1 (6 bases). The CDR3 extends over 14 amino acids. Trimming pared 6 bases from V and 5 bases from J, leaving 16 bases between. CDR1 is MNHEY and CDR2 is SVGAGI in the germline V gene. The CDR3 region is CASSFQGRRYGYTF. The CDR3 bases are TGTGCCAGCAGCTTCCAGGGGCGGCGGTATGGCTACACCTTC.

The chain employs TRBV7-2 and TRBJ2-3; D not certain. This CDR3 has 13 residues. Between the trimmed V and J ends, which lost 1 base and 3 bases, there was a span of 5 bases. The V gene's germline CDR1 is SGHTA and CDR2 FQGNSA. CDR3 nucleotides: TGTGCCAGCAGCTTAGGAAAGACAGATACGCAGTATTTT. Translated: CASSLGKTDTQYF.

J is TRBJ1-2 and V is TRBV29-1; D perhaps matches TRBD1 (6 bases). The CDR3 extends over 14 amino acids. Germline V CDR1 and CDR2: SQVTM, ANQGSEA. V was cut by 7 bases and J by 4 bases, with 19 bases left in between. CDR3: CSGGAGGGGYGYTF. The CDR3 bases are TGCAGCGGTGGCGCGGGGGGCGGGGGCTATGGCTACACCTTC.

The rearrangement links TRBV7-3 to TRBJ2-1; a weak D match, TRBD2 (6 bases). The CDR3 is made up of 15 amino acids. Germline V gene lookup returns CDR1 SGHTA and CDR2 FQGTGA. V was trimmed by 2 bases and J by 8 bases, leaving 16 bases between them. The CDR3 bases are TGTGCCAGCAGCTTATACGGCGGGAAGATCGATGAGCAGTTCTTC. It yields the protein CASSLYGGKIDEQFF.

CDR3 sequence (DNA): TGTGCCAGCAGCCCTGGGGGAGCGGGCACCGGGGAGCTGTTTTTT. Its translation: CASSPGGAGTGELFF. The V and J genes are TRBV9 and TRBJ2-2, with D tentatively TRBD2 (6 bases). Germline CDR1 is SGDLS and CDR2 is YYNGEE. Trimming cost V 4 bases and J 4 bases, with 14 bases left between them. This CDR3 is built from 15 residues.

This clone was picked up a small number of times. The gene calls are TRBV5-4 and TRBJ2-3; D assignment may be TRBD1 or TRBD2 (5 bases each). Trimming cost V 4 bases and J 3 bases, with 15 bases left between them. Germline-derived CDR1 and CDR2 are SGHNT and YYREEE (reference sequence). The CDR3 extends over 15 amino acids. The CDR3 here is CASSNWGGGTDTQYF. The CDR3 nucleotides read TGTGCCAGCAGCAACTGGGGCGGAGGAACAGATACGCAGTATTTT.

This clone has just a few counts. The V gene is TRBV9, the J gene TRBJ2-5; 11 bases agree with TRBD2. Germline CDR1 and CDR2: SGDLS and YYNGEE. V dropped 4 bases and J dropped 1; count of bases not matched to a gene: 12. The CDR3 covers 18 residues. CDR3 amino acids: CASSPRYTSGSIQETQYF. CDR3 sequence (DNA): TGTGCCAGCAGCCCCCGATACACTAGCGGGAGTATCCAAGAGACCCAGTACTTC. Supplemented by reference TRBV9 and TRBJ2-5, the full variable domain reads DSGVTQTPKHLITATGQRVTLRCSPRSGDLSVYWYQQSLDQGLQFLIQYYNGEERAKGNILERFSAQQFPDLHSELNLSSLELGDSALYFCASSPRYTSGSIQETQYFGPGTRLLVL.

In DNA form, the CDR3 reads TGTGCCAGCAGCTCGGGGACTAGCCGCATCTATAGCACAGATACGCAGTATTTT. The encoded protein is CASSSGTSRIYSTDTQYF. J is TRBJ2-3 and V is TRBV7-9; 9 bases align to TRBD2. CDR3 length: 18 residues. V shed 4 bases and J 0 bases; nucleotides not matched to a gene: 11. Germline V gene lookup returns CDR1 SEHNR and CDR2 FQNEAQ (reference sequence).

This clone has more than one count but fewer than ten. The CDR3 DNA follows: TGCGCCAGCAGCGGAGGGGCCCTCACTAGCGGGATACAAGAGACCCAGTACTTC. Protein product: CASSGGALTSGIQETQYF. The V gene is TRBV5-1, the J gene TRBJ2-5, with 10 nucleotides matching TRBD2. V was clipped by 4 bases and J by 2 bases; unmatched bases: 14. Per germline, CDR1 SGHRS and CDR2 YFSETQ. The CDR3 is made up of 18 amino acids.

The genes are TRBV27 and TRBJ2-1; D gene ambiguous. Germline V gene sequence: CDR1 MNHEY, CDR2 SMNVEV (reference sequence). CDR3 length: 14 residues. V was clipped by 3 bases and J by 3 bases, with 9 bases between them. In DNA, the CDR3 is TGTGCCAGCAGTTTCTCTTCGATCTACAATGAGCAGTTCTTC. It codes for CASSFSSIYNEQFF.

The CDR3 bases are TGTGCCAGCAGCCCGAGTAGGAGCGGGAGCACAGATACGCAGTATTTT. Translation: CASSPSRSGSTDTQYF. V and J are TRBV11-3 and TRBJ2-3; maybe TRBD2 (6 bases). V was cut by 5 bases and J by 0 bases, with 15 bases left in between. The CDR3 loop spans 16 amino acids. Germline V gene lookup returns CDR1 SGHNT and CDR2 YENEEA.

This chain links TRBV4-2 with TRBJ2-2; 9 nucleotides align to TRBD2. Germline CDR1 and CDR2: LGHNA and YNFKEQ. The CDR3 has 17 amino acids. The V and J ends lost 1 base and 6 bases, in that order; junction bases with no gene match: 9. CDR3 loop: CASSQGLAGEAAGELFF. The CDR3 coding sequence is TGTGCCAGCAGCCAAGGGTTAGCGGGAGAGGCGGCCGGGGAGCTGTTTTTT.

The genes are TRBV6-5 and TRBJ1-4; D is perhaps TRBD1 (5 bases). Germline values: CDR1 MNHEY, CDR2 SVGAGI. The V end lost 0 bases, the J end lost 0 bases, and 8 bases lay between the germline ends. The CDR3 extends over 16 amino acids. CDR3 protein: CASSYSIQATNEKLFF. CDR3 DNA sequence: TGTGCCAGCAGTTACTCGATACAGGCAACTAATGAAAAACTGTTTTTT.

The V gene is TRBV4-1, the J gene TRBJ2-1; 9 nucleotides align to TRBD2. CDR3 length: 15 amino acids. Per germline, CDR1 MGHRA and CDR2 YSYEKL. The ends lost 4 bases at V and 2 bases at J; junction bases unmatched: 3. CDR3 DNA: TGCGCCAGCAGCCCGACTAGCGGTGCCTACAATGAGCAGTTCTTC. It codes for CASSPTSGAYNEQFF.